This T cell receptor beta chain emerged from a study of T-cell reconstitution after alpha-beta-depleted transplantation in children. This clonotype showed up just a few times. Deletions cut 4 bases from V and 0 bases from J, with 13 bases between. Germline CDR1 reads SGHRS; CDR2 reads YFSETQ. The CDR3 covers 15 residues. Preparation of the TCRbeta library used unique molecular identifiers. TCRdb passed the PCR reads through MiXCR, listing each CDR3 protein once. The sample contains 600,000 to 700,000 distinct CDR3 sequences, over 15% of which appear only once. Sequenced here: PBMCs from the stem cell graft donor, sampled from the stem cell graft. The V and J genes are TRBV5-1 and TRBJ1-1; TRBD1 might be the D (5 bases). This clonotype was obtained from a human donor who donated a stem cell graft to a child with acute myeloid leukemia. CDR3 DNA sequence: TGCGCCAGCAGCGCCCGGGGACCGATGAACACTGAAGCTTTCTTT. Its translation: CASSARGPMNTEAFF.